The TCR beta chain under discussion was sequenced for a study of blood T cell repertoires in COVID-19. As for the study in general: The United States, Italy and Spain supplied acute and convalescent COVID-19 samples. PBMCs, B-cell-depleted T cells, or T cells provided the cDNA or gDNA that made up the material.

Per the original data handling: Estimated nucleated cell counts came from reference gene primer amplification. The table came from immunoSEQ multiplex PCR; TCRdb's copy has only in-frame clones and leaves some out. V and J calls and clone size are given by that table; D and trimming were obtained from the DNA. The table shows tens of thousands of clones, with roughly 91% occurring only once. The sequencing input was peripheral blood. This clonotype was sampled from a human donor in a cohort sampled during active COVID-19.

The CDR3 region has the DNA TGCAGTTCGGCACGGGAAGAGACCCAGTACTTC. Translation: CSSAREETQYF. The chain joins TRBV20-1 to TRBJ2-5; D call uncertain. The CDR3 has 11 residues. Trimming pared 8 bases from V and 3 bases from J, leaving 10 bases between. Germline V lookup: CDR1 DFQATT, CDR2 SNEGSKA (reference sequence).